This T cell receptor (beta chain) was found in a study of T-cell reconstitution after alpha-beta-depleted transplantation in children. Study findings and constraints: By about two months after transplant, alpha-beta T cells reportedly arose from several hundred graft clones that had expanded.

The TCRbeta library incorporated unique molecular identifiers. MiXCR, run by TCRdb on the PCR reads, gives a single entry per CDR3 protein. The sample comprises 450,000 to 550,000 distinct CDR3 sequences, roughly an eighth of which are singletons, and 11% to 15% rests with the top ten. V lost 7 bases, J lost 7 bases, and 14 bases lay in between. Germline CDR1 and CDR2: SEHNR and FQNEAQ (reference sequence). The CDR3 is 13 residues long. The table lists this clonotype with a few counts. Its antigen is undetermined. This receptor was identified in a female patient between 2 and 15 years old who had a stem cell transplant for aplastic anemia, so the T cells may come from the graft donor. The sample consisted of PBMCs, mostly from graft donor cells, taken 180 days after TCRalphabeta/CD19-depleted stem cell transplant. V is TRBV7-9 and J is TRBJ2-1, with D unclear. This CDR3 is CASNPKWGNEQFF. In DNA form, the CDR3 reads TGTGCCAGCAACCCGAAGTGGGGAAATGAGCAGTTCTTC.